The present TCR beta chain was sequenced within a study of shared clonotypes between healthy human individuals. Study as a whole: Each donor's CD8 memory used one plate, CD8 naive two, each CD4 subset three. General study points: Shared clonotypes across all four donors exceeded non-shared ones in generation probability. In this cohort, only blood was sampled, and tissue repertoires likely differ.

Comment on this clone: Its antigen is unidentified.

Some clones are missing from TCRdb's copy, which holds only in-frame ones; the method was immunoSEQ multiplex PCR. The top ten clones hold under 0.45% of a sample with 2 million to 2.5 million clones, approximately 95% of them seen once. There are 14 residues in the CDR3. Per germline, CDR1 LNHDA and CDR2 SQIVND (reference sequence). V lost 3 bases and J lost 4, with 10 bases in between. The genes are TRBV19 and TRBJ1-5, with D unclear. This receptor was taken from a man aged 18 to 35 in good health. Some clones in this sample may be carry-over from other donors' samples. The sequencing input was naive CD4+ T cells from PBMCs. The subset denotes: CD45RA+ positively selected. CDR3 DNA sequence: TGTGCCAGTAGTATCTACAGCAATAATCAGCCCCAGCATTTT. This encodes CASSIYSNNQPQHF. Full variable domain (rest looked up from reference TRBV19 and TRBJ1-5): DGGITQSPKYLFRKEGQNVTLSCEQNLNHDAMYWYRQDPGQGLRLIYYSQIVNDFQKGDIAEGYSVSREKKESFPLTVTSAQKNPTAFYLCASSIYSNNQPQHFGDGTRLSIL.